This is a list of T cell receptor beta chains from one sample in a study of breast tumors, draining lymph nodes, adjacent tissues. A single record per CDR3 protein comes from TCRdb applying MiXCR to the multiplex PCR reads. The sample consists of under 150,000 distinct CDR3 sequences, about a fifth of them appearing once. Sequencing was carried out using axillary lymph node tissue. Every receptor here comes from a female donor with breast cancer. Some clones in this sample may be carry-over from other donors' samples. The CDR3 runs from the conserved cysteine through the conserved F or W. Fields, in order: D gene, clone size, J gene, CDR3 length, V gene, CDR3 protein, CDR3 DNA. The D gene is left open where the match is weak. Expanded clones are given a class, and other clones once, few, many or no size at all.

D: TRBD2; size: few; J: TRBJ2-3; length: 18; V: TRBV6-5; CDR3: CASSYGTSGRRGTDTQYF; DNA: TGTGCCAGCAGTTACGGGACTAGCGGGAGACGGGGCACAGATACGCAGTATTTT
D: NA; size: many; J: TRBJ2-2; length: 13; V: TRBV24-1; CDR3: CATSDFSRGELFF; DNA: TGTGCCACCAGTGATTTTAGCCGCGGGGAGCTGTTTTTT
D: NA; size: many; J: TRBJ2-1; length: 16; V: TRBV5-6; CDR3: CASSFSALEDYNEQFF; DNA: TGTGCCAGCAGCTTTTCAGCTTTAGAGGATTACAATGAGCAGTTCTTC
D: TRBD1; size: many; J: TRBJ2-3; length: 16; V: TRBV7-9; CDR3: CASSPTGALGTDTQYF; DNA: TGTGCCAGCAGCCCCACAGGGGCCCTAGGCACAGATACGCAGTATTTT
D: NA; size: many; J: TRBJ2-1; length: 12; V: TRBV7-9; CDR3: CASSLDQNEQFF; DNA: TGTGCCAGCAGCTTAGATCAAAATGAGCAGTTCTTC
D: NA; size: few; J: TRBJ2-5; length: 13; V: TRBV6-6; CDR3: CASRRTVVETQYF; DNA: TGTGCCAGCAGACGGACAGTAGTAGAGACCCAGTACTTC
D: NA; size: many; J: TRBJ2-5; length: 13; V: TRBV18; CDR3: CASSPRAWETQYF; DNA: TGTGCCAGCTCACCGAGAGCTTGGGAGACCCAGTACTTC
D: NA; size: NA; J: TRBJ1-2; length: 15; V: TRBV28; CDR3: CTSSLTGRERGGYTF; DNA: TGTACCAGCAGTTTAACGGGCAGGGAGAGGGGCGGCTACACCTTC
D: TRBD1; size: many; J: TRBJ2-7; length: 14; V: TRBV12-3/TRBV12-4; CDR3: CASSRGQLSYEQYF; DNA: TGTGCCAGCAGTAGGGGACAGCTCTCCTACGAGCAGTACTTC
D: TRBD1; size: many; J: TRBJ2-3; length: 14; V: TRBV7-9; CDR3: CASSLGQGVDTQYF; DNA: TGTGCCAGCAGCTTGGGACAGGGTGTAGATACGCAGTATTTT
D: NA; size: few; J: TRBJ2-2; length: 16; V: TRBV27; CDR3: CASSPVLRENTGELFF; DNA: TGTGCCAGCAGTCCCGTCTTACGGGAGAACACCGGGGAGCTGTTTTTT
D: TRBD2; size: many; J: TRBJ2-7; length: 13; V: TRBV30; CDR3: CAWERELRGEQYF; DNA: TGTGCCTGGGAGCGGGAGCTCCGAGGGGAGCAGTACTTC
D: NA; size: many; J: TRBJ2-3; length: 15; V: TRBV5-1; CDR3: CASRERASSTDTQYF; DNA: TGCGCCAGCAGAGAGCGGGCCTCTAGCACAGATACGCAGTATTTT
D: NA; size: NA; J: TRBJ1-5; length: 15; V: TRBV2; CDR3: CASSEGGTRDQPQHF; DNA: TGTGCCAGCAGCGAAGGGGGGACAAGGGATCAGCCCCAGCATTTT
D: NA; size: NA; J: TRBJ2-1; length: 13; V: TRBV6-2/TRBV6-3; CDR3: CASSLGSTHEQFF; DNA: TGTGCCAGCAGCCTTGGGAGTACCCATGAGCAGTTCTTC
D: TRBD2; size: many; J: TRBJ2-1; length: 16; V: TRBV24-1; CDR3: CATSDLKTSTNDEQFF; DNA: TGTGCCACCAGTGATTTAAAGACTAGCACGAACGATGAGCAGTTCTTC
D: TRBD2; size: many; J: TRBJ2-7; length: 12; V: TRBV7-9; CDR3: CASSRLAGYPTF; DNA: TGTGCCAGCAGCCGACTAGCGGGATACCCCACATTC
D: NA; size: many; J: TRBJ2-3; length: 17; V: TRBV15; CDR3: CATSRDHDGRISDTQYF; DNA: TGTGCCACCAGCAGAGATCACGACGGGAGAATATCAGATACGCAGTATTTT
D: TRBD2; size: few; J: TRBJ2-7; length: 17; V: TRBV29-1; CDR3: CSAAGGGLAGGGWEQYF; DNA: TGCAGCGCCGCTGGGGGGGGGTTAGCGGGAGGGGGGTGGGAGCAGTACTTC
D: TRBD1; size: many; J: TRBJ2-1; length: 15; V: TRBV6-5; CDR3: CASQKSPGQGLEQFF; DNA: TGTGCCAGCCAGAAATCCCCGGGACAGGGGCTTGAGCAGTTCTTC